These 21 T cell receptor beta chains share one sample of origin, sequenced in a study of control samples from healthy donors and cancer patients. Profiling relied on immunoSEQ multiplex PCR, and the TCRdb table lists in-frame clones only, not all of them. This sample has fewer than 300,000 clones, with almost 85% found just once. What was sequenced was PBMCs. These receptors came from a woman in her sixties or seventies with lung cancer.

In this sample, this clone turned up once. This chain connects TRBV5-4 to TRBJ2-3, with TRBD2 matching 13 bases. Germline-derived CDR1 and CDR2 are SGHNT and YYREEE (reference sequence). The CDR3 length is 16 residues. V trimming: 1 base; J trimming: 3 bases; junction bases outside the gene matches: 2. CDR3 coding DNA: TGTGCCAGCAGCTTGACTAGCGGGGGGGCGACAGATACGCAGTATTTT. This codes for CASSLTSGGATDTQYF.

This clone was counted between two and nine times. The chain links TRBV5-8 to TRBJ1-1, with D unclear. The CDR3 extends over 13 amino acids. Trimming took 1 base from V and 1 from J, leaving 5 bases between them. Per germline, CDR1 SGHTS and CDR2 YDEGEE. The CDR3 reads CASSLTANTEAFF. The CDR3 DNA follows: TGTGCCAGCAGCTTGACTGCGAACACTGAAGCTTTCTTT.

The chain combines TRBV7-9 with TRBJ1-4, with 10 bases matching TRBD1. This CDR3 spans 18 amino acids. The trim removed 4 bases at V and 7 bases at J, leaving 15 bases unmatched. Germline V gene data show CDR1 as SEHNR and CDR2 as FQNEAQ (reference sequence). CDR3 nucleotide sequence: TGTGCCAGCAGCTCGAGTAACCTTGCGGGGACAGGGGTTGAAAAACTGTTTTTT. This encodes CASSSSNLAGTGVEKLFF. Together with reference TRBV7-9 and TRBJ1-4, the CDR3 gives the full variable domain: DTGVSQNPRHKITKRGQNVTFRCDPISEHNRLYWYRQTLGQGPEFLTYFQNEAQLEKSRLLSDRFSAERPKGSFSTLEIQRTEQGDSAMYLCASSSSNLAGTGVEKLFFGSGTQLSVL.

The chain combines TRBV3-1 (or the pseudogene TRBV3-2) with TRBJ1-2; D is uncertain. The germline V gene encodes CDR1 LGHDT and CDR2 YNNKEL (reference sequence). This CDR3 spans 13 amino acids. V lost 1 base and J lost 8, with 11 bases in between. The CDR3 DNA reads TGTGCCAGCAGCCAAGTTGCCCTTAGCGGCTACACCTTC. Translating gives CASSQVALSGYTF.

This chain joins TRBV10-3 and TRBJ1-2; TRBD1 aligns across 7 bases. The length of the CDR3 is 14 residues. With V trimmed by 7 bases and J by 6 bases, 11 bases remained unmatched. Germline CDR1 and CDR2: ENHRY and SYGVKD. The CDR3 DNA is TGTGCCATCACTGTACAGGGGACCTCGAATGGCTACACCTTC. This gives the protein CAITVQGTSNGYTF.

CDR3 coding DNA: TGTGCCAGCAGTCCCGGGACAGGGAACGAGCAGTACTTC. It yields the protein CASSPGTGNEQYF. The chain employs TRBV12-3 or TRBV12-4 and TRBJ2-7; 9 bases are shared with TRBD1. J lost 5 bases, V lost 5 bases, and 4 bases had no gene match. The CDR3 contains 13 residues.

This rearrangement joins TRBV20-1 to TRBJ1-2; D uncertain. This CDR3 spans 11 amino acids. CDR1 and CDR2 from the germline V gene are DFQATT and SNEGSKA (reference sequence). With 7 bases removed from V and 8 bases from J, the gap between germline ends came to 14 bases. The CDR3 bases are TGCAGTGTCAGAACGGGGTGGGGCTACACCTTC. It codes for CSVRTGWGYTF.

This clone appeared a single time. The chain couples TRBV6-6 to TRBJ2-5; 7 bases agree with TRBD1. Losses at the gene ends were 5 bases for V and 0 bases for J; bases not matched to a gene: 6. This CDR3 is 15 amino acids long. CDR1 is MNHNY, CDR2 SVGAGI, per germline (reference sequence). CDR3 DNA sequence: TGTGCCAGCAGTAAGCTTGGGACAGACCAAGAGACCCAGTACTTC. Its protein product is CASSKLGTDQETQYF.

CDR3 bases: TGTGCCAGCAGTTTAATGGGACAGGGGATCCGTGGCTACACCTTC. Translation gives CASSLMGQGIRGYTF. The chain employs TRBV28 and TRBJ1-2; 10 nucleotides line up with TRBD1. The germline V gene has CDR1 MDHEN and CDR2 SYDVKM. V trimming: 2 bases; J trimming: 7 bases; junction bases outside the gene matches: 7. CDR3 length: 15 amino acids.

V usage is TRBV11-2 and J usage is TRBJ1-5; D gene ambiguous. Trimming removed 0 bases at V and 7 bases at J, with 13 bases between. CDR1 is SGHAT and CDR2 is FQNNGV in the germline V gene. CDR3 size: 15 residues. The chain's CDR3 is CASSLEGREKQPQHF. CDR3 bases: TGTGCCAGCAGCTTAGAGGGCCGGGAAAAACAGCCCCAGCATTTT.

The CDR3 DNA follows: TGCAGCGTGGGGACAGGGGGCCCTGAAGCTTTCTTT. This gives the protein CSVGTGGPEAFF. The chain links TRBV29-1 to TRBJ1-1, with 12 bases identical to TRBD1. Trimming cost V 6 bases and J 6 bases; bases outside gene matches: 2. There are 12 residues in the CDR3. The V gene's germline CDR1 is SQVTM and CDR2 ANQGSEA.

This clone was counted a single time. The chain combines TRBV5-6 with TRBJ2-7; D is possibly TRBD1 or TRBD2 (5 bases each). With 3 bases removed from V and 3 bases from J, the gap between germline ends came to 16 bases. The CDR3 length is 15 residues. Looked up from germline, CDR1 is SGHDT and CDR2 is YYEEEE. CDR3 region: CASSSLGATFYEQYF. The CDR3 DNA sequence: TGTGCCAGCAGCTCTCTCGGGGCTACCTTCTACGAGCAGTACTTC. Based on the CDR3 plus reference TRBV5-6 and TRBJ2-7, the full variable domain is DAGVTQSPTHLIKTRGQQVTLRCSPKSGHDTVSWYQQALGQGPQFIFQYYEEEERQRGNFPDRFSGHQFPNYSSELNVNALLLGDSALYLCASSSLGATFYEQYFGPGTRLTVT.

CDR3 amino acids: CASSLTSGVEETQYF. The CDR3 DNA is TGCGCCAGCAGCTTGACTAGCGGGGTCGAAGAGACCCAGTACTTC. The chain carries TRBV5-1 and TRBJ2-5, with TRBD2 identical over 10 bases. CDR1 is SGHRS and CDR2 is YFSETQ in the germline V gene. V was clipped by 1 base and J by 3 bases; unmatched bases: 3. The length of the CDR3 is 15 residues.

V usage is TRBV11-2 and J usage is TRBJ2-2; 8 bases are a match to TRBD1. CDR1 is SGHAT, CDR2 FQNNGV, per germline. The CDR3 has 14 residues. With 5 bases clipped from V and 7 bases from J, the junction kept 6 bases outside the gene matches. CDR3 in amino acids: CASSVRQGSGELFF. CDR3 coding DNA: TGTGCCAGCAGCGTAAGACAGGGGAGCGGGGAGCTGTTTTTT.

The rearrangement uses TRBV3-1 (or the pseudogene TRBV3-2) and TRBJ1-1, with D maybe TRBD1 (5 bases). The germline V gene has CDR1 LGHDT and CDR2 YNNKEL (reference sequence). V lost 1 base and J lost 5, with 8 bases in between. CDR3 length: 13 amino acids. The CDR3, as DNA: TGTGCCAGCAGCCAAGCAGGGATAACTGAAGCTTTCTTT. Translated, it gives CASSQAGITEAFF.

Remarks on this clone: Additional DNA sequences in this sample encode the identical CDR3. This chain connects TRBV11-2 to TRBJ1-6; 8 bases are shared with TRBD1. The CDR3 has 15 amino acids. Germline CDR1 is SGHAT and CDR2 is FQNNGV. V was clipped by 5 bases and J by 7 bases; unmatched bases: 7. The CDR3 loop reads CASSPGQGGNSPLHF. CDR3 nucleotide sequence: TGTGCCAGCAGCCCAGGACAGGGAGGCAATTCACCCCTCCACTTT.

This sequence joins TRBV11-1 and TRBJ2-5; no definite D call. The germline V gene has CDR1 SGHAT and CDR2 FQDESV (reference sequence). V gave up 5 bases and J gave up 0 bases, with 16 bases separating them. This CDR3 is 16 amino acids long. CDR3 nucleotides: TGTGCCAGCAGCGCGCACCCCAACAACTACCAAGAGACCCAGTACTTC. This gives the protein CASSAHPNNYQETQYF.

J is TRBJ2-7 and V is TRBV29-1; TRBD2 matches 11 bases. Germline CDR1 reads SQVTM; CDR2 reads ANQGSEA. The CDR3 is made up of 14 amino acids. The junction had 9 bases not matched to a gene; V was cut back by 5 bases and J by 6 bases. CDR3 coding DNA: TGCAGCGTTTCGACTAGCGGGACCCCGAGCGAGCAGTACTTC. Its translation: CSVSTSGTPSEQYF.

The chain links TRBV6-5 to TRBJ2-1, with a weak D call TRBD2 (7 bases). The V gene lost 7 bases and the J gene lost 7 bases, with 17 bases spanning the gap. The CDR3 is 14 residues long. CDR1 is MNHEY, CDR2 SVGAGI, per germline. The CDR3: CASTEGGGLNEQFF. CDR3 in DNA: TGTGCCAGCACCGAGGGGGGGGGCCTTAATGAGCAGTTCTTC.

The chain joins TRBV27 to TRBJ1-1, with D possibly matching TRBD1 (6 bases). The germline V gene encodes CDR1 MNHEY and CDR2 SMNVEV (reference sequence). V lost 8 bases, J lost 9 bases, and 13 bases lay in between. The CDR3 loop spans 11 amino acids. In nucleotides, the CDR3 is TGTGCCAGCGGAGAAGGGGGGAAAGCTTTCTTT. Protein: CASGEGGKAFF.

This clone has only one observation. The genes are TRBV5-1 and TRBJ1-4; no reliable D call. The CDR3 is 14 amino acids. With 4 bases removed from V and 0 bases from J, the gap between germline ends came to 7 bases. Germline loops: CDR1 SGHRS, CDR2 YFSETQ. The CDR3 protein is CASSPMATNEKLFF. DNA of the CDR3: TGCGCCAGCAGCCCAATGGCAACTAATGAAAAACTGTTTTTT.